Below are 5 T cell receptor beta chains sequenced from a single sample in a study of T cell responses to AZD1222 COVID-19 vaccine. Profiled with immunoSEQ multiplex PCR; TCRdb holds only in-frame clones, not every one. The sample includes approximately 150,000 clones, approximately 85% of them seen just once. Here the sequenced sample was peripheral blood, taken 28 days after the second dose of the MenACWY control vaccine. Receptors originate from an adult who received the MenACWY meningococcal vaccine as a control.

V and J are TRBV27 and TRBJ2-7; 9 positions match TRBD2. The germline V gene has CDR1 MNHEY and CDR2 SMNVEV (reference sequence). J was trimmed by 0 bases and V by 3 bases; bases with no gene match: 0. The length of the CDR3 is 14 residues. CDR3 residues: CASSFSGSSYEQYF. CDR3 nucleotide sequence: TGTGCCAGCAGTTTTAGCGGGAGCTCCTACGAGCAGTACTTC.

The V and J genes are TRBV14 and TRBJ2-7; possible D gene TRBD1, 5 bases. The CDR3 is 14 amino acids. Germline values: CDR1 SGHDN, CDR2 FVKESK. V lost 2 bases and J lost 0, with 8 bases in between. Written as DNA, the CDR3 is TGTGCCAGCAGCCAAATTGGGGCCTCCTACGAGCAGTACTTC. Its protein product is CASSQIGASYEQYF.

The V gene is TRBV3-1 (or the pseudogene TRBV3-2), the J gene TRBJ1-1, with D unclear. The V gene lost 0 bases and the J gene lost 0 bases, with 11 bases spanning the gap. The CDR3 is 16 amino acids. The V gene's germline CDR1 is LGHDT and CDR2 YNNKEL (reference sequence). The CDR3 DNA sequence: TGTGCCAGCAGCCAAGATCGAGGCAGAGTGAACACTGAAGCTTTCTTT. Translating it yields CASSQDRGRVNTEAFF.

This rearrangement joins TRBV5-1 to TRBJ1-1, with D hard to call. Deletions cut 2 bases from V and 1 base from J, with 6 bases between. Per germline, CDR1 SGHRS and CDR2 YFSETQ. The CDR3 totals 13 residues. The CDR3 region is CASSFKRNTEAFF. In DNA, the CDR3 is TGCGCCAGCAGCTTCAAAAGGAACACTGAAGCTTTCTTT.

This chain uses TRBV7-2 with TRBJ2-2; unclear D gene. Germline V CDR1 and CDR2: SGHTA, FQGNSA. This CDR3 is 14 amino acids long. Between the trimmed V and J ends, which lost 1 base and 2 bases, there was a span of 5 bases. CDR3 protein: CASSLGVNTGELFF. CDR3 nucleotide sequence: TGTGCCAGCAGCTTAGGAGTTAACACCGGGGAGCTGTTTTTT.